These 9 T cell receptor beta chains share one sample of origin, sequenced in a study of CD4+ T cells in melanoma. The table came from immunoSEQ multiplex PCR; TCRdb's copy has only in-frame clones and leaves some out. The sample gives roughly 110,000 clones, around 93% of which show up once; 3.3% is in the top ten. Input material: peripheral blood. The source of these receptors is a human donor with melanoma.

This clone was found a few times. The chain is built from TRBV6-5 and TRBJ2-3; D ambiguous. This CDR3 contains 13 residues. Germline V CDR1 and CDR2: MNHEY, SVGAGI. Trimming stripped 6 bases from V and 6 bases from J, with 13 bases between. The CDR3 loop is CASSRNYVDTQYF. The CDR3 DNA follows: TGTGCCAGCAGCAGGAACTACGTTGATACGCAGTATTTT.

The chain couples TRBV5-4 to TRBJ1-2; D call uncertain. The germline V gene has CDR1 SGHNT and CDR2 YYREEE (reference sequence). V lost 4 bases and J lost 8, with 12 bases in between. The CDR3 has 12 amino acids. The CDR3 sequence is CASSGQRGGYTF. The CDR3 DNA follows: TGTGCCAGCAGCGGGCAGCGCGGGGGCTACACCTTC.

The gene calls are TRBV7-2 and TRBJ1-1; perhaps TRBD1 as D (5 bases). CDR1 SGHTA and CDR2 FQGNSA come from the germline V gene. This CDR3 region has 14 residues. V shed 5 bases and J shed 1 base, with 11 bases lying between them. DNA of the CDR3: TGTGCCAGCAGCCAAGGGGCGACGAACACTGAAGCTTTCTTT. Its protein product is CASSQGATNTEAFF. The full variable domain, with the rest looked up from reference TRBV7-2 and TRBJ1-1, is GAGVSQSPSNKVTEKGKDVELRCDPISGHTALYWYRQSLGQGLEFLIYFQGNSAPDKSGLPSDRFSAERTGGSVSTLTIQRTQQEDSAVYLCASSQGATNTEAFFGQGTRLTVV.

This rearrangement joins TRBV15 to TRBJ1-1, with TRBD1 matching over 8 bases. CDR1 and CDR2 from the germline V gene are LNHNV and YYDKDF (reference sequence). This CDR3 has 15 amino acids. J gave up 2 bases and V 1 base, and 3 bases lay outside the gene matches. The DNA of the CDR3 is TGTGCCACCAGCAGAGGGGGGACAGGAAACACTGAAGCTTTCTTT. Protein product: CATSRGGTGNTEAFF.

V and J are TRBV28 and TRBJ2-7; D tentatively fits TRBD1 or TRBD2 (5 bases each). Germline V gene sequence: CDR1 MDHEN, CDR2 SYDVKM. The length of the CDR3 is 14 residues. Trimming left V 4 bases short and J 3 bases short, with 13 bases between. The DNA of the CDR3 is TGTGCCAGCAGTTCCGGGACGTTTGACTACGAGCAGTACTTC. It encodes CASSSGTFDYEQYF.

The chain carries TRBV2 and TRBJ1-3, with 10 bases aligning to TRBD1. CDR1 SNHLY and CDR2 FYNNEI come from the germline V gene. The length of the CDR3 is 16 residues. After removal of 6 bases from V and 4 bases from J, the junction contained 9 bases not matched to a gene. Here the CDR3 DNA reads TGTGCCAGCAGCAGGACGGGACAGGGGTGGGGAAACACCATATATTTT. This translates into CASSRTGQGWGNTIYF. Full variable domain (rest looked up from reference TRBV2 and TRBJ1-3): EPEVTQTPSHQVTQMGQEVILRCVPISNHLYFYWYRQILGQKVEFLVSFYNNEISEKSEIFDDQFSVERPDGSNFTLKIRSTKLEDSAMYFCASSRTGQGWGNTIYFGEGSWLTVV.

The chain combines TRBV5-8 with TRBJ1-6; 7 bases are shared with TRBD1. CDR1 is SGHTS and CDR2 is YDEGEE in the germline V gene. With V trimmed by 4 bases and J by 7 bases, 8 bases remained unmatched. The CDR3 is 15 residues long. In DNA, the CDR3 is TGTGCCAGCAGCCCCGTCAGGGGGAAGAATTCACCCCTCCACTTT. Translated, it gives CASSPVRGKNSPLHF.

V is TRBV6-5 and J is TRBJ2-1; tentatively, D is TRBD2 (5 bases). The V and J ends lost 11 bases and 3 bases respectively, with 11 bases between them. The CDR3 runs to 12 residues. The germline V gene encodes CDR1 MNHEY and CDR2 SVGAGI. The CDR3 DNA reads TGTGCCTCCGCCGGGGTCTACAATGAGCAGTTCTTC. Translated, it gives CASAGVYNEQFF.

The chain carries TRBV11-3 and TRBJ2-1; TRBD2 matches 10 bases. CDR1 is SGHNT, CDR2 YENEEA, per germline. The V segment lost 3 bases and the J segment 4 bases; nucleotides outside the gene matches: 3. This CDR3 region has 15 residues. In nucleotides, the CDR3 is TGTGCCAGCAGCTTGGGACTAGCGCCTTACAATGAGCAGTTCTTC. Translation: CASSLGLAPYNEQFF.